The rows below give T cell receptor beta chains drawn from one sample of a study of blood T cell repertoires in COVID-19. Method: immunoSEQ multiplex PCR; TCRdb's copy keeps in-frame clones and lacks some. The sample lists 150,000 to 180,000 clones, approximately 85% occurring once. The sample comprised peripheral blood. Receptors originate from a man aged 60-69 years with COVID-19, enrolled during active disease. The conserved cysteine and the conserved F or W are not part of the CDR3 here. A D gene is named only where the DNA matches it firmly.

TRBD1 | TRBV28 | AGKKTGQGYNSPLH
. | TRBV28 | ASSPSRGGRNEQF
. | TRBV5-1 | ASSLGVGGLGSPLH
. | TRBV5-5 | ASSWRVESHSGNTIY
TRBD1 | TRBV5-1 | ASSRTGTGGRETQY
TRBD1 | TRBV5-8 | ASSWQGGTSNQPQH
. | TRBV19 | ASTLQGSGNTIY
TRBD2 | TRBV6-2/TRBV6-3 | ASSYTAGLAGDQETQY
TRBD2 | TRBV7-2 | ASSLTGLAVETQY
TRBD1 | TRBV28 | ASSYRDRAGSPLH
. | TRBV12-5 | ASGLCRYSNQPQH
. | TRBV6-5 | ASLRGGSANEQF
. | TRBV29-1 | SVENRDNGYT
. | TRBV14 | ASSQDNTYGYT
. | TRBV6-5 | AAQSVNTEAF
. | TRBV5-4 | ASSLAADISYEQY
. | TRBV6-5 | ASSYSQSSGNTIY
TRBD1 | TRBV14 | ASSRTIATGSWTEAF
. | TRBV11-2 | ASSLETDTQY
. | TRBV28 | AGQPGGHTDTQY
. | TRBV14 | ASSRTKGGINEKLF
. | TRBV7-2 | ASSLNSQQRSYT
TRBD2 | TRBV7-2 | ASSLDSLAGKVYEQY